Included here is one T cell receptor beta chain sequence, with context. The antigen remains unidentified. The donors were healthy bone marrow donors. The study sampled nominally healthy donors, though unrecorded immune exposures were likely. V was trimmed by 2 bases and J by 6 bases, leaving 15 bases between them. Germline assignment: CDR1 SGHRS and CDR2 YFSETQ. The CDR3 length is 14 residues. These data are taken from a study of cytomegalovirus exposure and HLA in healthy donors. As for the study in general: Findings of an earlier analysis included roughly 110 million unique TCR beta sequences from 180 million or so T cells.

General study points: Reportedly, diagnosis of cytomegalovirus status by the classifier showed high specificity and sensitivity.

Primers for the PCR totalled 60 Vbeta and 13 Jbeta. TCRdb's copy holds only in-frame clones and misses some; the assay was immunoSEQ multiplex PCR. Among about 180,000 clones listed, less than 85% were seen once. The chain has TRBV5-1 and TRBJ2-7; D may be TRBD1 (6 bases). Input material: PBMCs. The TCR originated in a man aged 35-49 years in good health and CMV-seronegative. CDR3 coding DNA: TGCGCCAGCAGCTTCCGGGGAACAGGGAGCGAGCAGTACTTC. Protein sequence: CASSFRGTGSEQYF. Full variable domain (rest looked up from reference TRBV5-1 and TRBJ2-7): KAGVTQTPRYLIKTRGQQVTLSCSPISGHRSVSWYQQTPGQGLQFLFEYFSETQRNKGNFPGRFSGRQFSNSRSEMNVSTLELGDSALYLCASSFRGTGSEQYFGPGTRLTVT.